The rows below give T cell receptor beta chains drawn from one sample of a study of blood T cell repertoires in COVID-19. Assay used: immunoSEQ multiplex PCR; TCRdb lists only in-frame clones, some missing. Of some 490,000 clones in the sample, about nine tenths are singletons; the top ten hold around 7.9%. The sample comprised PBMCs or T cells enriched from blood (not recorded which). The receptors were sampled from a woman aged 60-75 years who had recovered from COVID-19. CDR3s include the opening cysteine and the closing phenylalanine or tryptophan. Each record gives: D gene, V gene, clone size, J gene, CDR3 protein, CDR3 DNA. The D gene is left open where the match is weak. Rows may omit the clone size; those that give it use once, few, many or a size class.

NA	TRBV19	NA	TRBJ1-2	CASSIPGWPWIF	TGTGCCAGTAGTATACCCGGGTGGCCCTGGATTTTC
NA	TRBV7-6	NA	TRBJ2-7	CASSLRGGAYEQYF	TGTGCCAGCAGCTTAAGAGGGGGGGCCTACGAGCAGTACTTC
NA	TRBV5-1	NA	TRBJ2-1	CASSLGRGIHNEQFF	TGCGCCAGCAGCTTGGGCCGGGGTATTCACAATGAGCAGTTCTTC
NA	TRBV7-9	NA	TRBJ1-1	CASTPRGEEAFF	TGTGCCAGCACCCCCCGGGGAGAGGAAGCTTTCTTT
TRBD1	TRBV2	NA	TRBJ1-6	CASSRQGLYNSPLHF	TGTGCCAGCAGTAGACAGGGGCTCTATAATTCACCCCTCCACTTT
NA	TRBV11-3	NA	TRBJ1-1	CASSLGRGTEAFF	TGTGCCAGCAGCTTAGGACGGGGCACTGAAGCTTTCTTT
TRBD1	TRBV10-3	NA	TRBJ2-1	CAIRQGEHNEQFF	TGTGCCATCCGACAGGGAGAACACAATGAGCAGTTCTTC
NA	TRBV5-1	NA	TRBJ2-5	CASSLGTDTQETQYF	TGCGCCAGCAGCTTGGGGACAGACACCCAAGAGACCCAGTACTTC
TRBD2	TRBV11-2	NA	TRBJ2-7	CASSLGGREQYF	TGTGCCAGCAGCCTGGGGGGGAGGGAGCAGTACTTC
NA	TRBV6-5	once	TRBJ2-1	CASSSPGEKNEQFF	TGTGCCAGCAGTTCCCCGGGAGAGAAGAATGAGCAGTTCTTC
NA	TRBV7-9	NA	TRBJ2-3	CASSRRGTDTQYF	TGTGCCAGCAGCCGCCGGGGCACAGATACGCAGTATTTT
TRBD1	TRBV7-2	NA	TRBJ1-5	CASSSTGGASNQPQHF	TGTGCCAGCAGCTCAACAGGGGGCGCCTCCAATCAGCCCCAGCATTTT
NA	TRBV2	NA	TRBJ2-2	CASSEIGRQTNTGELFF	TGTGCCAGCAGTGAAATAGGGAGGCAGACGAACACCGGGGAGCTGTTTTTT
NA	TRBV3-1/TRBV3-2	NA	TRBJ1-1	CASSTGINTEAFF	TGTGCCAGCAGCACAGGGATTAACACTGAAGCTTTCTTT
NA	TRBV5-1	NA	TRBJ1-2	CASSAKTGNYGYTF	TGCGCCAGCTCGGCCAAGACAGGCAACTATGGCTACACCTTC
NA	TRBV19	NA	TRBJ1-4	CASSIPGGVEKLFF	TGTGCCAGTAGTATACCCGGAGGGGTTGAAAAACTGTTTTTT
NA	TRBV7-2	NA	TRBJ2-3	CASSLAGGRTDTQYF	TGTGCCAGCAGCTTAGCGGGGGGACGCACAGATACGCAGTATTTT
TRBD2	TRBV28	NA	TRBJ2-3	CASGVAGGSTDTQYF	TGTGCCAGCGGGGTAGCGGGGGGGAGCACAGATACGCAGTATTTT
NA	TRBV27	NA	TRBJ2-1	CASLRLGGGGEQFF	TGTGCCAGTCTCCGCTTGGGGGGGGGCGGTGAGCAGTTCTTC
TRBD1	TRBV5-4	NA	TRBJ2-7	CASSLWDRRYEQYF	TGTGCCAGCAGCTTGTGGGACAGACGCTACGAGCAGTACTTC
NA	TRBV5-4	NA	TRBJ2-1	CASSSTQAHEQFF	TGTGCCAGCAGCTCTACCCAGGCGCATGAGCAGTTCTTC
NA	TRBV19	once	TRBJ1-2	CASSIYQGGYTF	TGTGCCAGTAGTATCTATCAGGGTGGCTACACCTTC
TRBD2	TRBV27	NA	TRBJ2-1	CASSLSSRLADHNEQFF	TGTGCCAGCAGTTTGTCCTCCCGACTAGCGGACCACAATGAGCAGTTCTTC